A single sample is the source of the 17 T cell receptor beta chains below, sequenced in a study of blood T cell repertoires in COVID-19. This table comes from immunoSEQ multiplex PCR, and its TCRdb copy is limited to in-frame clones, with some not included. Here the sample spans about 160,000 clones, roughly 82% being singletons. The specimen sequenced was peripheral blood. These receptors came from a woman in her forties with COVID-19, enrolled during active disease.

This chain joins TRBV5-5 and TRBJ1-4; 7 bases are shared with TRBD1. Germline trimming cut 4 bases from V and 4 bases from J; bases unmatched to any gene: 16. The V gene's germline CDR1 is SGHKS and CDR2 YYEKEE (reference sequence). CDR3 length: 18 residues. CDR3: CASSLTPGTVGVNEKLFF. The CDR3 bases are TGTGCCAGCAGCCTCACTCCCGGGACAGTCGGAGTTAATGAAAAACTGTTTTTT.

This clone was seen just once. The rearrangement links TRBV7-9 to TRBJ1-1, with TRBD1 matching over 7 bases. Germline CDR1 reads SEHNR; CDR2 reads FQNEAQ (reference sequence). V dropped 3 bases and J dropped 1; count of bases not matched to a gene: 2. The CDR3 consists of 14 residues. The CDR3 reads CASSFQGGNTEAFF. Written as DNA, the CDR3 is TGTGCCAGCAGCTTCCAGGGGGGGAACACTGAAGCTTTCTTT.

The J gene is TRBJ2-7, the V gene TRBV30; maybe TRBD1 (6 bases). Trimming shortened V by 2 bases and J by 6 bases, and 11 bases separated the two germline ends. The CDR3 is 12 residues long. Germline V lookup: CDR1 GTSNPN, CDR2 SVGIG (reference sequence). The CDR3 protein is CAWSPQGTEQYV. The CDR3 DNA is TGTGCCTGGAGTCCCCAGGGGACCGAGCAGTACGTC.

The rearrangement links TRBV2 to TRBJ2-2, with 8 positions matching TRBD1. The length of the CDR3 is 13 residues. The germline CDR1 and CDR2 sequences are SNHLY and FYNNEI. V lost 6 bases to trimming and J lost 4 bases; unmatched junction nucleotides: 1. The DNA of the CDR3 is TGTGCCAGCAGCGGGACAGGCACCGGGGAGCTGTTTTTT. Residues: CASSGTGTGELFF. The entire variable domain, with the rest obtained from reference TRBV2 and TRBJ2-2, is as follows: EPEVTQTPSHQVTQMGQEVILRCVPISNHLYFYWYRQILGQKVEFLVSFYNNEISEKSEIFDDQFSVERPDGSNFTLKIRSTKLEDSAMYFCASSGTGTGELFFGEGSRLTVL.

The chain combines TRBV29-1 with TRBJ2-3, with 7 bases fitting TRBD2. This CDR3 has 14 residues. V gave up 7 bases and J gave up 8 bases; unmatched junction bases: 15. Germline loops: CDR1 SQVTM, CDR2 ANQGSEA. The CDR3 sequence is CSAGLAVGEGTQYF. Written as DNA, the CDR3 is TGCAGCGCCGGGCTAGCGGTCGGCGAGGGTACGCAGTATTTT.

The gene calls are TRBV18 and TRBJ1-1; D might be TRBD1 (5 bases). V gave up 1 base and J gave up 1 base, with 10 bases separating them. The CDR3 extends over 15 amino acids. Looked up from germline, CDR1 is KGHSH and CDR2 is LQKENI. The CDR3 loop is CASSPQGRTNTEAFF. Written as DNA, the CDR3 is TGTGCCAGCTCACCACAGGGGCGAACGAACACTGAAGCTTTCTTT.

As to this clone: A junction end diverges from the germline sequence, so it may reflect a read error. CDR3 loop: CASSQASGRGAQYF. CDR3 sequence (DNA): TGTGCCAGCAGTCAAGCTAGCGGCCGAGGGGCCCAGTACTTC. The chain recombines TRBV3-1 (or the pseudogene TRBV3-2) with TRBJ2-5; the match to TRBD2 covers 7 bases. The CDR3 has 14 residues. The germline gives CDR1 LGHDT, CDR2 YNNKEL (reference sequence).

The gene calls are TRBV28 and TRBJ2-5, with 9 bases that match TRBD2. The CDR3 contains 13 residues. Germline values: CDR1 MDHEN, CDR2 SYDVKM. V lost 10 bases and J lost 5; bases outside the gene matches: 8. Written as DNA, the CDR3 is TGTGCCACCGTTAGCGGGAGTGAGGAGACCCAGTACTTC. Its translation is CATVSGSEETQYF.

The chain carries TRBV12-3 or TRBV12-4 and TRBJ2-5; D ambiguous. With 4 bases removed from V and 5 bases from J, the gap between germline ends came to 11 bases. The CDR3 consists of 13 residues. The DNA for the CDR3 is TGTGCCAGCAGTTCCTGGGCCGCGGAGACCCAGTACTTC. It encodes CASSSWAAETQYF.

The chain is built from TRBV28 and TRBJ2-7; TRBD1 matches at 8 bases. Per germline, CDR1 MDHEN and CDR2 SYDVKM. The CDR3 spans 14 residues. The trim removed 10 bases at V and 7 bases at J, leaving 15 bases unmatched. The DNA for the CDR3 is TGTGCCATCACCCAGACAGGGGAGCTTGGGGAGCAGTACTTC. Translating gives CAITQTGELGEQYF.

V gene TRBV3-1 (or the pseudogene TRBV3-2) combines with J gene TRBJ1-2, with unresolved D. V shed 1 base and J shed 2 bases, with 11 bases lying between them. Germline V gene lookup returns CDR1 LGHDT and CDR2 YNNKEL (reference sequence). The CDR3 is 15 amino acids. CDR3: CASSQAPGSNYGYTF. As DNA, the CDR3 is TGTGCCAGCAGCCAAGCCCCGGGATCCAACTATGGCTACACCTTC.

The genes are TRBV6-5 and TRBJ1-1; TRBD1 is a possible D gene (5 bases). Germline assignment: CDR1 MNHEY and CDR2 SVGAGI. This CDR3 comprises 15 residues. The V and J ends lost 6 bases and 0 bases respectively, with 14 bases between them. The CDR3 region is CASSSIDRLNTEAFF. In DNA, the CDR3 is TGTGCCAGCAGCTCCATCGACAGATTGAACACTGAAGCTTTCTTT.

The chain combines TRBV5-1 with TRBJ2-7, with 9 bases matching TRBD2. The CDR3 spans 14 residues. The germline CDR1 and CDR2 sequences are SGHRS and YFSETQ. J was trimmed by 5 bases and V by 0 bases; bases with no gene match: 3. The CDR3 coding sequence is TGCGCCAGCAGCTTGGCGGGACTAGCTAACGAGCAGTACTTC. This encodes CASSLAGLANEQYF.

This chain joins TRBV30 and TRBJ1-2, with a tentative D call TRBD1 (5 bases). The CDR3 has 12 residues. V lost 4 bases, J lost 1 base, and 7 bases lay in between. The V gene's germline CDR1 is GTSNPN and CDR2 SVGIG (reference sequence). The DNA for the CDR3 is TGTGCCTGGACCGGGGGTAACTATGGCTACACCTTC. This sequence encodes CAWTGGNYGYTF. Full variable domain (rest looked up from reference TRBV30 and TRBJ1-2): SQTIHQWPATLVQPVGSPLSLECTVEGTSNPNLYWYRQAAGRGLQLLFYSVGIGQISSEVPQNLSASRPQDRQFILSSKKLLLSDSGFYLCAWTGGNYGYTFGSGTRLTVV.

The V gene is TRBV19, the J gene TRBJ1-5; tentatively, D is TRBD1 (6 bases). V lost 5 bases to trimming and J lost 7 bases, with 15 bases between them. CDR1 is LNHDA, CDR2 SQIVND, per germline (reference sequence). This CDR3 comprises 14 residues. CDR3 sequence reads: CASSRGGVAQPQHF. The CDR3 nucleotides are TGTGCCAGTAGTCGAGGGGGTGTGGCGCAGCCCCAGCATTTT.

The chain couples TRBV12-3 or TRBV12-4 to TRBJ1-1; D unclear. The CDR3 consists of 13 residues. Trimming took off 6 bases at V and 0 bases at J, with 8 bases between the two ends. In DNA form, the CDR3 reads TGTGCCAGCAGGAGAGTCCTGAACACTGAAGCTTTCTTT. This gives the protein CASRRVLNTEAFF.

This chain connects TRBV6-9 to TRBJ1-1; 8 bases agree with TRBD1. The CDR3 has 13 residues. From germline, CDR1 is MNHGY and CDR2 SVAAGI. After removal of 4 bases from V and 8 bases from J, the junction contained 6 bases not matched to a gene. CDR3 sequence: CASSWTWDREAFF. The CDR3 nucleotides read TGTGCCAGCAGTTGGACCTGGGACAGGGAAGCTTTCTTT.